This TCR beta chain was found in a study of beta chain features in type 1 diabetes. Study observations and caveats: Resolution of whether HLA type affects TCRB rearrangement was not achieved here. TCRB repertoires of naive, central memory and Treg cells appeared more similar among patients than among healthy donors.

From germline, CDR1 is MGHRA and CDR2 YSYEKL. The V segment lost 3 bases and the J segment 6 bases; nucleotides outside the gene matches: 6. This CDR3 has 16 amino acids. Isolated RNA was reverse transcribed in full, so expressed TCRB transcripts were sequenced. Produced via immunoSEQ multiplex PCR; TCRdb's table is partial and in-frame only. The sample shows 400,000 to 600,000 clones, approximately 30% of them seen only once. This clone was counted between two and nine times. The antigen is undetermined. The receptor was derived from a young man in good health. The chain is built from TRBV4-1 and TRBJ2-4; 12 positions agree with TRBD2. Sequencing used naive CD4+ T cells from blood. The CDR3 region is CASSHPLAGGGNIQYF. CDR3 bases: TGCGCCAGCAGCCACCCACTAGCGGGAGGAGGAAACATTCAGTACTTC.